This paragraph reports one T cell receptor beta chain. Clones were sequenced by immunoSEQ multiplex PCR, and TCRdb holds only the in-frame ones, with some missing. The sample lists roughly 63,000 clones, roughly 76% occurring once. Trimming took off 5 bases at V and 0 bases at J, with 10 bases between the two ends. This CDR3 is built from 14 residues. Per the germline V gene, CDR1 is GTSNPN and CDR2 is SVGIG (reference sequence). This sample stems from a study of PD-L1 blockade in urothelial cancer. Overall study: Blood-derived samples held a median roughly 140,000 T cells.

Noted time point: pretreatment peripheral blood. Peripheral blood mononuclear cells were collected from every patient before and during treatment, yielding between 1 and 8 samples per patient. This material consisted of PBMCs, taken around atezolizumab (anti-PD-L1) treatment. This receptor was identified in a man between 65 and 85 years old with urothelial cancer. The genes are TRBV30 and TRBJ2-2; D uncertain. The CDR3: CAWPGLSNTGELFF. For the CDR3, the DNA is TGTGCCTGGCCAGGCTTGTCGAACACCGGGGAGCTGTTTTTT.